This TCR beta chain came from a study of T cell responses to AZD1222 COVID-19 vaccine (dated by TCRdb to the early 2020s). For context, the study as a whole: A total of 230 to 250 trial participants underwent TCR sequencing, of whom nearly 210 had received two doses of AZD1222 and roughly 26 had received two doses of the MenACWY control vaccine. Trial participants were enrolled into age subgroups of 18-55, 56-69 and 70-plus years, which contained approximately 150, 28 and 58 TCR-sequenced participants, respectively. General conclusions and limits of the study: Participants were mostly white British, with more females than males. The authors suggested clonal diversity may have been underestimated. The whole spike protein was spanned by vaccine-associated CD4 TCRs, and dominant responses were seen in regions 160-218 and 743-854. In the small 56-69-year group, the increase in depth fell short of significance, most likely because of low power. Conclusions about previously exposed vaccinees are limited, since just a handful of AZD1222 recipients were seropositive for SARS-CoV-2 at baseline. Epitopes outside the regions mutated in the B.1.351 and B.1.1.7 variants were reportedly recognized by nearly half of the unique spike-specific TCRs. After two AZD1222 doses, spike-specific TCR breadth and depth were significantly higher than at day 0 and than in MenACWY recipients. Because no day 14 peak-response samples were available, repertoires were characterized only after the peak T cell response.

The CDR3 regions of human TCRbeta chains were analyzed by immunosequencing. In the original analysis: TCRs in the repertoires were compared against a reference library of SARS-CoV-2-specific TCRs that had been generated with the MIRA antigen-specificity platform. Breadth was defined as the fraction of unique TCRs that were SARS-CoV-2-associated, and depth was defined as the fraction of total T cells that were SARS-CoV-2-associated. Using the MIRA data, each spike-specific TCR was mapped to the spike region that the TCR reacts to and placed in a CD4 or CD8 class. Log10-transformed breadth and depth values were compared by one-way ANOVA with Sidak's multiple comparisons tests. In TCRdb, the immuneACCESS table is reduced to in-frame sequences with V and J assigned. These tables do not hold every clone; where another copy was compared, an unresolved V gene accounts for under half, and the others remain unexplained. V and J calls plus clone size are reproduced from that table; the DNA served to infer D and trimming. The sample records 110,000 or so clones, around 88% of which are singletons. Approximately 6.4% of the sample goes to the ten largest clones.

Via the germline V gene, CDR1 is MGHRA and CDR2 YSYEKL. From the cysteine up to the phenylalanine, the CDR3 has a length of 15 residues. Only CDR3 DNA remains: 45 bases, in frame from the first base. The junction shows trimming of 6 bases on V and 4 bases on J, plus 16 bases between the germline ends. Explained via the paper, the time point label denotes: about 28 days (+/-7) after the second vaccine dose. AZD1222 recipients with second doses at about 4 weeks or about 12 weeks were pooled, because spike-specific TCR depth and breadth did not differ between schedules. The vaccinee samples were drawn from two UK trials, COV001 and COV002, one of which was a single-blind randomized controlled phase 2/3 trial testing AZD1222 (ChAdOx1 nCoV-19) in healthy adults. For TCRbeta chain sequencing, PBMC samples were collected from trial participants at day 0 and at day 28 after the second dose. Concerning this clone itself: What antigen it recognizes has not been identified. No much larger clonotype is one base removed from it; base qualities were not supplied.

The source material was peripheral blood, sampled 28 days after the second AZD1222 dose. Recombination linked TRBV4-1 to TRBJ2-1; the D gene identity is not certain. This receptor was obtained from an adult who received the AZD1222 COVID-19 vaccine. The CDR3: CASSNQAGWYNEQFF. The nucleotide sequence reads as follows: TGCGCCAGCAGTAATCAGGCAGGTTGGTACAATGAGCAGTTCTTC.